The rows below give T cell receptor beta chains drawn from one sample of a study of shared clonotypes between healthy human individuals. Here immunoSEQ multiplex PCR was the method, and the copy in TCRdb shows in-frame clones only, minus some. Counted here are more than 900,000 clones, approximately 80% occurring once; the ten biggest clones make up roughly 0.61%. Specimen: memory CD4+ T cells from PBMCs. The origin of the receptors is a man between 18 and 35 years old in good health. Some clones in this sample may be carry-over from other donors' samples. Both conserved end residues are part of each CDR3. The D gene is left open where the match is weak. Expanded clones get a size class; other rows say once, few or many, or leave the size out.

CDR3 | DNA | J | D | V | size
CASSFNSLFNEKLFF | TGTGCCAGCAGCTTCAACAGCCTCTTTAATGAAAAACTGTTTTTT | TRBJ1-4 | - | TRBV7-9 | -
CASSPGAASNEKLFF | TGTGCCAGCAGTCCAGGGGCAGCTTCTAATGAAAAACTGTTTTTT | TRBJ1-4 | - | TRBV28 | -
CASSLGGGRGETQYF | TGTGCCAGCAGCTTGGGGGGCGGGAGAGGTGAGACCCAGTACTTC | TRBJ2-5 | TRBD2 | TRBV5-4 | -
CASSPRWGPLHF | TGTGCCAGCAGCCCAAGGTGGGGGCCCCTCCACTTT | TRBJ1-6 | - | TRBV7-2 | once
CASSLDTRPLGNTIYF | TGTGCCAGCAGTTTAGACACACGTCCCCTTGGAAACACCATATATTTT | TRBJ1-3 | - | TRBV28 | -
CATSRGGSTDTQYF | TGTGCCACCAGCAGAGGCGGGAGCACAGATACGCAGTATTTT | TRBJ2-3 | - | TRBV15 | many
CASSYGQGAHGYTF | TGTGCCAGCAGTTACGGACAGGGGGCACATGGCTACACCTTC | TRBJ1-2 | TRBD1 | TRBV28 | -
CASRHNIEAFF | TGTGCCAGCAGACATAATATTGAAGCTTTCTTT | TRBJ1-1 | - | TRBV28 | -
CASSVDPANYGYTF | TGTGCCAGTAGTGTCGATCCGGCCAACTATGGCTACACCTTC | TRBJ1-2 | - | TRBV19 | -
CASSHSRASANTGELFF | TGTGCCAGCAGCCACTCGAGAGCTAGCGCGAACACCGGGGAGCTGTTTTTT | TRBJ2-2 | - | TRBV5-4 | -
CASSPRTGVQETQYF | TGTGCCAGCTCACCGAGGACAGGGGTTCAAGAGACCCAGTACTTC | TRBJ2-5 | TRBD1 | TRBV18 | -